The entry that follows covers one TCR beta chain sequence. The V end was cut by 5 bases, the J end by 1 base, with 14 bases between. Germline V CDR1 and CDR2: SGHVS, FQNEAQ. CDR3 length equals 15 residues. This entry comes from a study of OX40 agonist ivuxolimab in advanced cancers. Overall study: It was ivuxolimab, an agonistic anti-OX40 (CD134) antibody, that patients were treated with. Intravenous ivuxolimab was administered to patients every 2 weeks at 0.01 to 10 mg/kg. Therapy given before enrollment (anti-PD-1, anti-PD-L1 or anti-CTLA-4) was allowed, and around 40% had some.

Anyone with autoimmune disease history or systemic immunosuppression was excluded. Libraries were prepared by immunoSEQ multiplex PCR; TCRdb keeps only in-frame clonotypes and omits some of them. The sample has tens of thousands of clones; roughly 92% are singletons. Here the sequenced sample was CD4+ or CD8+ T cells sorted from blood, taken in a trial of the OX40 agonist ivuxolimab. V usage is TRBV7-8 and J usage is TRBJ2-5, with a weak D call TRBD2 (5 bases). The receptor's source is an adult with an advanced solid tumor such as melanoma, head and neck, liver or kidney cancer. The CDR3 nucleotides are TGTGCCAGCAGCCACGTCGGGGATCCCCAAGAGACCCAGTACTTC. This gives the protein CASSHVGDPQETQYF.